The present T cell receptor beta chain was sequenced within a study of cytomegalovirus exposure and HLA in healthy donors. General study points: That first-cohort TCR clusters tended to co-occur in the 95 to 150 validation repertoires was found in a later analysis.

In regard to this clone: No antigen is known for it.

The CDR3 has 16 amino acids. The germline V gene has CDR1 SGHRS and CDR2 YFSETQ. Trimming pared 0 bases from V and 5 bases from J, leaving 17 bases between. Profiled with immunoSEQ multiplex PCR; TCRdb holds only in-frame clones, not every one. The sample lists about 200,000 clones, more than 75% occurring once. Sequenced sample: PBMCs. The chain couples TRBV5-1 to TRBJ2-5; tentatively, D is TRBD2 (6 bases). This sequence originates from a woman between 18 and 29 years old in good health and CMV-seropositive. The CDR3 coding sequence is TGCGCCAGCAGCTTGGGTGGGCTAGCGCGATTTGAGACCCAGTACTTC. As protein: CASSLGGLARFETQYF.